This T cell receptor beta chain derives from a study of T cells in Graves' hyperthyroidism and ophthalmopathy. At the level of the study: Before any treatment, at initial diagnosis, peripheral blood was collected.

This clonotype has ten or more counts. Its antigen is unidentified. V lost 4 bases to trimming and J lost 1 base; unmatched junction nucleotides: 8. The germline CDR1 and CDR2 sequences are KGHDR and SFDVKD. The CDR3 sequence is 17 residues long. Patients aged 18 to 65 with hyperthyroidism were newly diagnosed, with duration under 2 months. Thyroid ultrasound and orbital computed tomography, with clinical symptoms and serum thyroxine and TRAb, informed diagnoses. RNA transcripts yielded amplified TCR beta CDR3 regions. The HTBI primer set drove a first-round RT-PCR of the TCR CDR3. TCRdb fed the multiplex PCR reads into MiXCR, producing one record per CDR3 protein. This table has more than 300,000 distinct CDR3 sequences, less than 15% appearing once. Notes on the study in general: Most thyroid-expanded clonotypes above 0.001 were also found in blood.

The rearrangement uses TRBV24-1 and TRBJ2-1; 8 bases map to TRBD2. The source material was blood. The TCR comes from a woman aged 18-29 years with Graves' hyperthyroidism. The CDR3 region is CATSDTGGGMSYNEQFF. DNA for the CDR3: TGTGCCACCAGTGACACCGGGGGGGGGATGTCCTACAATGAGCAGTTCTTC.